The 14 T cell receptor beta chains listed next were all sequenced from one sample in a study of blood T cells in healthy people across ages. The authors ran a second PCR of 7 to 11 cycles using a sample-barcoded 5' primer and a J-beta primer mix. TCRdb redid the calling of the 5' RACE reads with MiXCR, one entry per CDR3 protein. The data contain about 1,500,000 distinct CDR3 sequences, roughly 27% of them singletons. Sequencing was performed on blood. These receptors came from a woman younger than 45 in good health.

This clonotype was counted many times. This chain joins TRBV4-1 and TRBJ2-7, with D perhaps TRBD1 (6 bases). The CDR3 sequence is 14 residues long. The germline CDR1 and CDR2 sequences are MGHRA and YSYEKL. Deletions cut 5 bases from V and 1 base from J, with 12 bases between. The CDR3 region has the DNA TGCGCCAGCAGCTTTGACAGGCCTTCCTACGAGCAGTACTTC. As protein: CASSFDRPSYEQYF.

This clonotype was seen ten or more times. The chain couples TRBV5-6 to TRBJ2-7; D is possibly TRBD1 (6 bases). Trimming removed 1 base from V and 5 bases from J, with 13 bases in between. The germline gives CDR1 SGHDT, CDR2 YYEEEE. The CDR3 length is 14 residues. CDR3 DNA: TGTGCCAGCAGCTTGACAGGGCAGTTCCACGAGCAGTACTTC. Amino acids: CASSLTGQFHEQYF.

This clonotype has a handful of counts. J is TRBJ2-7 and V is TRBV30; D may be TRBD1 (6 bases). Germline-derived CDR1 and CDR2 are GTSNPN and SVGIG (reference sequence). CDR3 length equals 13 residues. The V end was cut by 0 bases, the J end by 4 bases, with 10 bases between. This chain's CDR3 is CAWSVSGAYEQYF. DNA of the CDR3: TGTGCCTGGAGTGTTTCAGGGGCTTACGAGCAGTACTTC.

This clonotype was counted only a few times. The chain links TRBV3-1 to TRBJ1-5; no definite D call. Germline V CDR1 and CDR2: LGHDT, YNNKEL (reference sequence). This CDR3 region has 13 residues. V was shortened by 2 bases and J by 4 bases, with 6 bases between the two germline ends. The CDR3 is CASSQSINQPQHF. Here the CDR3 DNA reads TGTGCCAGCAGCCAAAGTATAAATCAGCCCCAGCATTTT.

This clonotype was seen more than once but under ten times. This chain connects TRBV9 to TRBJ1-4, with TRBD1 identical over 7 bases. Trimming at V came to 0 bases and at J to 4 bases, leaving 3 bases not matched to a gene. Germline V CDR1 and CDR2: SGDLS, YYNGEE. This CDR3 contains 15 residues. Here the CDR3 DNA reads TGTGCCAGCAGCGTAGGGGGACAGCTTAATGAAAAACTGTTTTTT. This gives the protein CASSVGGQLNEKLFF.

V usage is TRBV11-2 and J usage is TRBJ2-5; D assignment may be TRBD1 or TRBD2 (6 bases each). Trimming removed 0 bases at V and 7 bases at J, with 15 bases between. Germline V gene lookup returns CDR1 SGHAT and CDR2 FQNNGV. CDR3 length: 15 amino acids. The CDR3 loop reads CASSLDQRGRGTQYF. CDR3 DNA: TGTGCCAGCAGCTTAGATCAACGGGGGCGAGGGACCCAGTACTTC.

The V gene is TRBV7-2, the J gene TRBJ2-1; TRBD1 or TRBD2 may be the D gene (5 bases each). Germline-derived CDR1 and CDR2 are SGHTA and FQGNSA. V lost 1 base and J lost 8, with 9 bases in between. The CDR3 loop spans 13 amino acids. In nucleotides, the CDR3 is TGTGCCAGCAGCTTAGGGGGGAAGGATGAGCAGTTCTTC. This translates into CASSLGGKDEQFF.

J is TRBJ2-7 and V is TRBV25-1, with TRBD2 matching over 10 bases. The CDR3 totals 16 residues. The trim removed 6 bases at V and 3 bases at J, leaving 11 bases unmatched. Germline V CDR1 and CDR2: MGHDK, SYGVNS. CDR3 nucleotides: TGTGCCAGCAGCGCCGGGAGTAAGCGGGGGGGCTACGAGCAGTACTTC. This gives the protein CASSAGSKRGGYEQYF.

The sample holds a few counts of this clonotype. The chain carries TRBV12-3 or TRBV12-4 and TRBJ2-5; D possibly corresponds to TRBD2 (6 bases). This CDR3 has 12 amino acids. V lost 5 bases and J lost 11, with 15 bases in between. CDR3 loop: CASSAGGHGQYF. Here the CDR3 DNA reads TGTGCCAGCAGTGCTGGAGGGCACGGGCAGTACTTC.

A remark on this clonotype: One base away lies a much larger clone, so this may be a sequencing read error. The chain recombines TRBV10-2 with TRBJ2-4; unclear D gene. CDR1 and CDR2 (germline): WSHSY, SAAADI. V was trimmed by 3 bases and J by 0 bases, leaving 12 bases between them. The CDR3 is 16 residues long. In nucleotides, the CDR3 is TGCGCCAGCAGTGAACTGATGGGCCCAGCCAAAAACATTCAGTACTTC. Protein product: CASSELMGPAKNIQYF.

The V and J genes are TRBV6-6 and TRBJ1-4, with a weak D call TRBD1 (5 bases). Germline V lookup: CDR1 MNHNY, CDR2 SVGAGI (reference sequence). The CDR3 runs 14 residues. Trimming shortened V by 3 bases and J by 7 bases, and 12 bases separated the two germline ends. CDR3 sequence (DNA): TGTGCCAGCAGTTATGGGGGAAGCGGTGAAAAACTGTTTTTT. Translated: CASSYGGSGEKLFF.

This clonotype was seen many times. This chain connects TRBV20-1 to TRBJ2-5; 8 positions match TRBD2. The CDR3 length is 16 residues. Germline V gene lookup returns CDR1 DFQATT and CDR2 SNEGSKA (reference sequence). Losses at the gene ends were 0 bases for V and 5 bases for J; bases not matched to a gene: 11. As DNA, the CDR3 is TGCAGTGCTAGAGATCCTGAGCGGGGGCAAGGGGAGACCCAGTACTTC. The encoded protein is CSARDPERGQGETQYF.

This chain uses TRBV20-1 with TRBJ1-2; possible D gene TRBD1, 6 bases. The CDR3 spans 15 residues. Trimming cost V 0 bases and J 7 bases, with 18 bases left between them. The germline gives CDR1 DFQATT, CDR2 SNEGSKA (reference sequence). This CDR3 is CSARDLAGDMSGYTF. DNA for the CDR3: TGCAGTGCTAGAGACTTGGCAGGGGATATGAGTGGCTACACCTTC.

This clonotype was observed a single time. J is TRBJ2-7 and V is TRBV29-1; D perhaps matches TRBD2 (5 bases). V lost 2 bases and J 6 bases, leaving 14 bases between the germline ends. The CDR3 spans 13 residues. Germline CDR1 is SQVTM and CDR2 is ANQGSEA. In DNA, the CDR3 is TGCAGCGTTGAACCCGGAGGTTTGTCCGAGCAGTACTTC. Protein sequence: CSVEPGGLSEQYF.